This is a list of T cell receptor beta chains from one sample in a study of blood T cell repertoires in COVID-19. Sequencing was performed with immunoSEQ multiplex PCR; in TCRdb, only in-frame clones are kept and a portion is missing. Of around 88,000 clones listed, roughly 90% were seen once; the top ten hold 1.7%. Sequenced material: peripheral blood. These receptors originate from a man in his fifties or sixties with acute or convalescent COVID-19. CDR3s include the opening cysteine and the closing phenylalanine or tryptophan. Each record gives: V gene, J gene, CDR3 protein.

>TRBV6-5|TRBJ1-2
CASSPGDRANYGYTF
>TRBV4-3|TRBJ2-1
CASSQEVPSVAYNEQFF
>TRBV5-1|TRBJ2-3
CASSLGPLEGPDTQYF
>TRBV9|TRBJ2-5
CASSPTGGPIGQETQYF
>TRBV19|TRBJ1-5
CASSLQGGNQPQHF
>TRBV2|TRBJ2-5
CASSLRTEETQYF
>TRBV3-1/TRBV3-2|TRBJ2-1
CASSRLAGEAENEQFF
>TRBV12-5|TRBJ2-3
CASGTPAGVETDTQYF
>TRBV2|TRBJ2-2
CATGTGNTGELFF
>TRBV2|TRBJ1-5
CASSQDRGNQPQHF
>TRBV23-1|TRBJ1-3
CASSQSWGHGNTIYF
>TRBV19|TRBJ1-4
CASLRGQGTGNEKLFF
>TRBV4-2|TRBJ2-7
CASSQASILTYEQYF
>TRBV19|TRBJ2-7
CASSIGWTGETYEQYF
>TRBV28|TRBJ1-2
CASSSPDRGKGYTF
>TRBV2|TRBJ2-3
CASSLASSTDTQYF
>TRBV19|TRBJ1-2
CASRTYEGTGDGYTF
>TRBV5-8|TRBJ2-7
CASSLSVPYEQYF
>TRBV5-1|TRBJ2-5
CASSLGWTPYQETQYF
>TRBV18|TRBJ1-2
CASSPLDTANYGYTF
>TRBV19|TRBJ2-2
CASSTRQGPTIHNTGELFF
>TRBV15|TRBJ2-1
CATSRILAASYNEQFF
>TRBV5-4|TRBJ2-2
CASTPGASGRVNTGELFF
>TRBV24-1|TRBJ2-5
CATSDPGQLNSQETQYF
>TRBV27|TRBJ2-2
CASTQLKRGTGELFF
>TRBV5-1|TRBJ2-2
CASSPPRGTTGELFF
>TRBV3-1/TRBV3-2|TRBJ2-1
CASRMRRGTRVGNEQFF
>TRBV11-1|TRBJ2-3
CASSLTGLAGVDTQYF
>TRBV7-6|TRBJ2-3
CASKNTGGEADTQYF
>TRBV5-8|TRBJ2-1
CASSLGLASYNEQFF
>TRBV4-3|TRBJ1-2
CASSQDAQGNYGYTF
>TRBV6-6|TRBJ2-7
CATSQGTYEQYF
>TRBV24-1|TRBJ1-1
CATSDSSGVGTEAFF
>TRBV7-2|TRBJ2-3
CASSLDFGHRSLTDTQYF
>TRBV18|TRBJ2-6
CASSPLGDRESSGANVLTF